The 27 T cell receptor beta chains below come from one sample, sequenced in a study of CD4 T cells in relation to SARS-CoV-2 and coronaviruses. Repertoires were generated with immunoSEQ multiplex PCR, while TCRdb's copy carries only in-frame clones and drops some. The sample carries 40,000 or so clones, 70% to 90% recorded once. The sequencing sample was made of memory CD4+ T cells from PBMCs. Every receptor here comes from an adult with COVID-19.

The V call is TRBV9, the J call TRBJ1-2; TRBD1 is a possible D gene (6 bases). The germline gives CDR1 SGDLS, CDR2 YYNGEE. V shed 0 bases and J shed 0 bases, with 15 bases lying between them. The CDR3 has 17 residues. CDR3 residues: CASSVGQAAIANYGYTF. The CDR3 region has the DNA TGTGCCAGCAGCGTAGGACAGGCCGCAATAGCTAACTATGGCTACACCTTC.

This chain uses TRBV9 with TRBJ1-3; the D is unclear. V shed 0 bases and J shed 0 bases, with 10 bases lying between them. The germline CDR1 and CDR2 sequences are SGDLS and YYNGEE. This CDR3 spans 16 amino acids. CDR3 DNA: TGTGCCAGCAGCGTAGGAGTACAAGTCTCTGGAAACACCATATATTTT. This codes for CASSVGVQVSGNTIYF.

The chain joins TRBV6-5 to TRBJ2-7, with 9 positions matching TRBD2. This CDR3 contains 14 residues. The germline V gene encodes CDR1 MNHEY and CDR2 SVGAGI. V was clipped by 7 bases and J by 3 bases; unmatched bases: 7. The CDR3 DNA sequence: TGTGCCAGCACGCCTAGCGGGGTCGGCTACGAGCAGTACTTC. Its protein is CASTPSGVGYEQYF.

The V call is TRBV5-1, the J call TRBJ2-7; D not certain. The V gene lost 0 bases and the J gene lost 13 bases, with 17 bases spanning the gap. Looked up from germline, CDR1 is SGHRS and CDR2 is YFSETQ. The CDR3 runs to 13 residues. The CDR3 loop reads CASSLASRSEVYF. CDR3 nucleotides: TGCGCCAGCAGCTTGGCGTCCAGGAGTGAGGTTTACTTC.

In its sample, this clone was seen once. The chain has TRBV3-1 (or the pseudogene TRBV3-2) and TRBJ2-3, with 7 positions matching TRBD2. The CDR3 has 14 amino acids. Germline lookup yields CDR1 LGHDT and CDR2 YNNKEL (reference sequence). Trimming at V came to 5 bases and at J to 1 base, leaving 3 bases not matched to a gene. The CDR3: CASSRGGGTDTQYF. The CDR3 nucleotides read TGTGCCAGCAGCAGGGGAGGGGGCACAGATACGCAGTATTTT.

The rearrangement links TRBV18 to TRBJ2-7; 7 positions match TRBD1. V lost 5 bases, J lost 7 bases, and 17 bases stayed unmatched. The CDR3 totals 16 residues. Germline V CDR1 and CDR2: KGHSH, LQKENI. Here the CDR3 reads CASSLTSGTVSLEQYF. Here the CDR3 DNA reads TGTGCCAGCTCATTAACCTCCGGGACAGTCTCGCTGGAGCAGTACTTC.

V is TRBV6-5 and J is TRBJ1-1; the D gene is possibly TRBD1 (6 bases). Germline-derived CDR1 and CDR2 are MNHEY and SVGAGI. CDR3 length equals 14 residues. Trimming took 7 bases from V and 1 from J, leaving 13 bases between them. The CDR3 sequence: CASTPPTGNTEAFF. In DNA, the CDR3 is TGTGCCAGCACCCCTCCGACAGGGAACACTGAAGCTTTCTTT.

J is TRBJ2-7 and V is TRBV15; 11 nucleotides match TRBD1. The CDR3 is 16 amino acids. Trimming took 1 base from V and 4 from J; bases not matched to a gene: 6. Germline CDR1 and CDR2: LNHNV and YYDKDF (reference sequence). CDR3 residues: CATSRGKGQGAYEQYF. DNA of the CDR3: TGTGCCACCAGCAGAGGGAAAGGACAGGGGGCTTACGAGCAGTACTTC. Full variable domain (remainder filled in from reference TRBV15 and TRBJ2-7): DAMVIQNPRYQVTQFGKPVTLSCSQTLNHNVMYWYQQKSSQAPKLLFHYYDKDFNNEADTPDNFQSRRPNTSFCFLDIRSPGLGDTAMYLCATSRGKGQGAYEQYFGPGTRLTVT.

The rearrangement joins TRBV7-2 to TRBJ1-4, with D maybe TRBD1 (5 bases). V was pared by 8 bases and J by 4 bases, with 20 bases between. Per germline, CDR1 SGHTA and CDR2 FQGNSA. CDR3 size: 16 residues. CDR3 amino acids: CASSAARGSGNEKLFF. The CDR3 DNA reads TGTGCCAGCTCCGCGGCCCGGGGGTCCGGTAATGAAAAACTGTTTTTT. Complete variable domain (other parts from reference TRBV7-2 and TRBJ1-4): GAGVSQSPSNKVTEKGKDVELRCDPISGHTALYWYRQSLGQGLEFLIYFQGNSAPDKSGLPSDRFSAERTGGSVSTLTIQRTQQEDSAVYLCASSAARGSGNEKLFFGSGTQLSVL.

V gene TRBV28 combines with J gene TRBJ1-3; D might be TRBD1 (6 bases). V lost 4 bases to trimming and J lost 4 bases, with 20 bases between them. Germline CDR1 MDHEN, CDR2 SYDVKM. The length of the CDR3 is 17 residues. The CDR3 loop is CASSSWGGGISGNTIYF. The CDR3 coding sequence is TGTGCCAGCAGTTCCTGGGGAGGGGGGATCTCCGGAAACACCATATATTTT.

The gene calls are TRBV6-5 and TRBJ1-6; D is uncertain. The V and J ends lost 8 bases and 3 bases respectively, with 8 bases between them. This CDR3 contains 13 residues. Germline V gene data show CDR1 as MNHEY and CDR2 as SVGAGI. CDR3 DNA sequence: TGTGCCAGCGAGGAACACTATAATTCACCCCTCCACTTT. It translates to CASEEHYNSPLHF.

This clone was seen a few times. The chain couples TRBV4-1 to TRBJ2-7, with TRBD1 as a possible D gene (6 bases). Trimming stripped 4 bases from V and 2 bases from J, with 24 bases between. Germline-derived CDR1 and CDR2 are MGHRA and YSYEKL. This CDR3 is 18 amino acids long. The CDR3 DNA is TGCGCCAGCAGCCCAGGGGTCCTTGACCGGCGGTACACCTACGAGCAGTACTTC. Translating gives CASSPGVLDRRYTYEQYF.

Only a few counts were recorded for this clone. The chain uses TRBV4-2 and TRBJ1-2, with 9 bases lining up with TRBD1. The CDR3 consists of 13 residues. Germline CDR1 reads LGHNA; CDR2 reads YNFKEQ. V was clipped by 4 bases and J by 7 bases; unmatched bases: 4. CDR3 sequence (DNA): TGTGCCAGCAGCCTCACAGGGGGCTCTGGCTACACCTTC. Its translation is CASSLTGGSGYTF.

The rearrangement joins TRBV27 to TRBJ2-1; D gene ambiguous. Trimming took off 5 bases at V and 1 base at J, with 12 bases between the two ends. Germline values: CDR1 MNHEY, CDR2 SMNVEV (reference sequence). CDR3 size: 15 residues. CDR3 protein: CASSLEVRSYNEQFF. The CDR3 nucleotides read TGTGCCAGCAGTCTAGAGGTGCGATCCTACAATGAGCAGTTCTTC.

The rearrangement uses TRBV21-1 and TRBJ1-5. TRBV21-1 is described as a pseudogene. The CDR3 covers 14 residues. In DNA form, the CDR3 reads TGTGCCAGCAGCAAAGGGATCGGCAATCAGCCCCAGCATTTT. This sequence encodes CASSKGIGNQPQHF.

The genes are TRBV18 and TRBJ2-2, with TRBD2 identical over 9 bases. V lost 5 bases and J lost 5; bases outside the gene matches: 6. The length of the CDR3 is 15 residues. The germline V gene encodes CDR1 KGHSH and CDR2 LQKENI. The CDR3 protein is CASSGGRARTGELFF. The DNA for the CDR3 is TGTGCCAGCTCAGGCGGGAGGGCCCGGACCGGGGAGCTGTTTTTT.

The genes are TRBV13 and TRBJ1-2, with D possibly matching TRBD1 (6 bases). Trimming left V 5 bases short and J 0 bases short, with 19 bases between. CDR1 PRHDT and CDR2 FYEKMQ come from the germline V gene (reference sequence). The CDR3 totals 17 residues. CDR3 sequence reads: CASSPADREPPNYGYTF. DNA for the CDR3: TGTGCCAGCAGCCCGGCGGACAGAGAACCCCCTAACTATGGCTACACCTTC.

The rearrangement joins TRBV5-1 to TRBJ2-5; 8 nucleotides agree with TRBD2. This CDR3 is 15 amino acids long. V was pared by 6 bases and J by 2 bases, with 9 bases of the junction left unmatched. Per germline, CDR1 SGHRS and CDR2 YFSETQ. CDR3 amino acids: CASKFAGGPQETQYF. DNA of the CDR3: TGCGCCAGCAAATTTGCGGGAGGACCTCAAGAGACCCAGTACTTC.

The gene calls are TRBV28 and TRBJ2-1; D is unclear. The CDR3 covers 16 residues. Trimming took 7 bases from V and 1 from J, leaving 17 bases between them. Germline V gene lookup returns CDR1 MDHEN and CDR2 SYDVKM. CDR3 DNA sequence: TGTGCCAGCACCCCTGCCGGTGCGGTGTCCTACAATGAGCAGTTCTTC. Translation gives CASTPAGAVSYNEQFF.

The sample holds one count of this clone. The V gene is TRBV5-4, the J gene TRBJ2-6; D is perhaps TRBD1 (5 bases). CDR1 is SGHNT and CDR2 is YYREEE in the germline V gene (reference sequence). V shed 1 base and J shed 0 bases, with 11 bases lying between them. The CDR3 has 17 amino acids. CDR3 sequence: CASSLQGMSSGANVLTF. CDR3 coding DNA: TGTGCCAGCAGCTTGCAGGGAATGAGCTCTGGGGCCAACGTCCTGACTTTC.

V is TRBV7-8 and J is TRBJ1-6; no reliable D call. V gave up 1 base and J gave up 7 bases, with 14 bases separating them. This CDR3 spans 16 amino acids. Germline-derived CDR1 and CDR2 are SGHVS and FQNEAQ. CDR3 bases: TGTGCCAGCAGCTTAGTTTTACAGACCTTCAATTCACCCCTCCACTTT. Translating gives CASSLVLQTFNSPLHF.

This clone showed up just a few times. J is TRBJ2-7 and V is TRBV19; D call uncertain. The CDR3 has 11 residues. The V end was cut by 5 bases, the J end by 5 bases, with 7 bases between. Germline lookup yields CDR1 LNHDA and CDR2 SQIVND (reference sequence). CDR3 nucleotides: TGTGCCAGTAGTCAAATGGACGAGCAGTACTTC. Its translation: CASSQMDEQYF.

The V gene is TRBV18, the J gene TRBJ2-3; D is unclear. The germline V and J ends were trimmed by 3 bases and 0 bases, with 13 bases remaining between them. The CDR3 runs to 16 residues. Germline assignment: CDR1 KGHSH and CDR2 LQKENI. CDR3 DNA sequence: TGTGCCAGCTCACCCCCGTCAGGACGGAGCACAGATACGCAGTATTTT. This encodes CASSPPSGRSTDTQYF.

The rearrangement uses TRBV3-1 (or the pseudogene TRBV3-2) and TRBJ2-7, with D unresolved. Trimming pared 1 base from V and 3 bases from J, leaving 7 bases between. Germline-derived CDR1 and CDR2 are LGHDT and YNNKEL (reference sequence). The CDR3 sequence is 13 residues long. The CDR3 nucleotides are TGTGCCAGCAGCCAAGCGGGCCTCTACGAGCAGTACTTC. This encodes CASSQAGLYEQYF.

This chain links TRBV6-5 with TRBJ2-5; D is perhaps TRBD1 (6 bases). The CDR3 runs to 15 residues. Germline CDR1 is MNHEY and CDR2 is SVGAGI. V dropped 7 bases and J dropped 2 bases, with 17 bases sitting between them. The CDR3: CASNPRTEDQETQYF. In DNA, the CDR3 is TGTGCCAGCAATCCCCGGACAGAAGATCAAGAGACCCAGTACTTC.

This chain links TRBV28 with TRBJ1-5, with no clear D. Germline V gene lookup returns CDR1 MDHEN and CDR2 SYDVKM. V lost 3 bases and J 5 bases, leaving 2 bases between the germline ends. This CDR3 has 11 residues. CDR3 in amino acids: CASSFDQPQHF. Here the CDR3 DNA reads TGTGCCAGCAGTTTTGATCAGCCCCAGCATTTT. The full variable domain, its missing parts supplied by reference TRBV28 and TRBJ1-5, is DVKVTQSSRYLVKRTGEKVFLECVQDMDHENMFWYRQDPGLGLRLIYFSYDVKMKEKGDIPEGYSVSREKKERFSLILESASTNQTSMYLCASSFDQPQHFGDGTRLSIL.

V usage is TRBV4-3 and J usage is TRBJ2-1; 12 positions match TRBD2. V gave up 3 bases and J gave up 4 bases; unmatched junction bases: 1. Germline CDR1 reads LGHNA; CDR2 reads YSLEER. CDR3 length: 15 residues. This CDR3 is CASSQTSGSYNEQFF. The CDR3 region has the DNA TGCGCCAGCAGCCAGACTAGCGGGAGTTACAATGAGCAGTTCTTC.